This T cell receptor (beta chain) is from a study of OX40 agonist ivuxolimab in advanced cancers. V gave up 4 bases and J gave up 2 bases; unmatched junction bases: 14. The length of the CDR3 is 19 residues. CDR1 is ENHRY and CDR2 is SYGVKD in the germline V gene. Sequencing was performed with immunoSEQ multiplex PCR; in TCRdb, only in-frame clones are kept and a portion is missing. The sample consists of about 80,000 clones, around 90% of them appearing once. Sequences were derived from CD4+ or CD8+ T cells sorted from blood, sampled in a trial of the OX40 agonist ivuxolimab. The chain couples TRBV10-3 to TRBJ2-2, with 9 bases that match TRBD2. The clonotype originates from an adult with an advanced solid tumor such as melanoma, head and neck, liver or kidney cancer. The CDR3 is CAISVNVAAGGFNTGELFF. The CDR3 DNA sequence: TGTGCCATCAGTGTGAACGTGGCGGCGGGGGGGTTTAACACCGGGGAGCTGTTTTTT.